What follows are 20 T cell receptor beta chains derived from one specimen sequenced in a study of cytomegalovirus exposure and HLA in healthy donors. The study ran its PCR with 60 Vbeta and 13 Jbeta primers. The table came from immunoSEQ multiplex PCR; TCRdb's copy has only in-frame clones and leaves some out. The sample carries 150,000 to 170,000 clones, roughly 83% recorded once. The sample comprised PBMCs. These TCRs come from a young man in good health and CMV-seropositive.

This clone came up a few times. CDR3 coding DNA: TGTGCCAGCAGTTACCAGACAGGGAACACTGAAGCTTTCTTT. Its protein is CASSYQTGNTEAFF. The rearrangement links TRBV6-6 to TRBJ1-1; possible D gene TRBD1, 6 bases. The V end lost 2 bases, the J end lost 1 base, and 8 bases lay between the germline ends. Germline CDR1 is MNHNY and CDR2 is SVGAGI (reference sequence). This CDR3 contains 14 residues.

In regard to this clone: Other DNA sequences of this sample code for an identical CDR3. V is TRBV9 and J is TRBJ1-1; D might be TRBD1 (5 bases). The CDR3 length is 12 residues. Deletions cut 2 bases from V and 4 bases from J, with 6 bases between. Germline CDR1 and CDR2: SGDLS and YYNGEE. CDR3 sequence reads: CASSVGGTEAFF. The CDR3 nucleotides read TGTGCCAGCAGCGTCGGGGGCACTGAAGCTTTCTTT. The full variable domain, in which reference TRBV9 and TRBJ1-1 provide the parts outside the CDR3, is DSGVTQTPKHLITATGQRVTLRCSPRSGDLSVYWYQQSLDQGLQFLIQYYNGEERAKGNILERFSAQQFPDLHSELNLSSLELGDSALYFCASSVGGTEAFFGQGTRLTVV.

V is TRBV29-1 and J is TRBJ2-7, with 8 bases fitting TRBD2. The CDR3 has 14 residues. The germline gives CDR1 SQVTM, CDR2 ANQGSEA. With 6 bases clipped from V and 0 bases from J, the junction kept 7 bases outside the gene matches. CDR3 protein: CSVRTSGPSYEQYF. The CDR3 coding sequence is TGCAGCGTAAGAACTAGCGGCCCCTCCTACGAGCAGTACTTC.

The chain has TRBV15 and TRBJ1-6; D is unresolved. This CDR3 contains 12 residues. V gave up 2 bases and J gave up 7 bases, with 3 bases separating them. The germline gives CDR1 LNHNV, CDR2 YYDKDF (reference sequence). The CDR3 nucleotides read TGTGCCACCAGCAGACAGAATTCACCCCTCCACTTT. It codes for CATSRQNSPLHF.

This chain uses TRBV25-1 with TRBJ2-3; weak D call: TRBD2 (5 bases). With 1 base removed from V and 2 bases from J, the gap between germline ends came to 10 bases. Germline assignment: CDR1 MGHDK and CDR2 SYGVNS. The CDR3 has 15 residues. The CDR3 here is CASSESGVDTDTQYF. Here the CDR3 DNA reads TGTGCCAGCAGTGAATCCGGGGTTGACACAGATACGCAGTATTTT.

This clone was detected once. The chain recombines TRBV28 with TRBJ2-3, with TRBD2 matching 14 bases. Germline CDR1 is MDHEN and CDR2 is SYDVKM. The trim removed 2 bases at V and 10 bases at J, leaving 11 bases unmatched. The CDR3 is 17 residues long. The CDR3 DNA sequence: TGTGCCAGCAGTTTAAGACTAGCGGGAGGGCCAGGGGAGGCGCAGTATTTT. Residues: CASSLRLAGGPGEAQYF.

The J gene is TRBJ2-1, the V gene TRBV18, with 7 bases matching TRBD1. V was pared by 6 bases and J by 7 bases, with 15 bases of the junction left unmatched. The CDR3 loop spans 16 amino acids. Germline V gene data show CDR1 as KGHSH and CDR2 as LQKENI. The CDR3 protein is CASSQYQGENMNEQFF. In DNA form, the CDR3 reads TGTGCCAGCTCCCAATACCAGGGGGAGAATATGAATGAGCAGTTCTTC.

The chain joins TRBV6-5 to TRBJ1-1; TRBD1 might be the D (6 bases). The V gene lost 2 bases and the J gene lost 1 base, with 8 bases spanning the gap. Per germline, CDR1 MNHEY and CDR2 SVGAGI. The CDR3 runs to 14 residues. Written as DNA, the CDR3 is TGTGCCAGCAGTTACGGGGGCGGGAACACTGAAGCTTTCTTT. As protein: CASSYGGGNTEAFF.

The chain combines TRBV30 with TRBJ2-6; unclear D gene. Germline values: CDR1 GTSNPN, CDR2 SVGIG (reference sequence). There are 15 residues in the CDR3. V was trimmed by 3 bases and J by 1 base, leaving 10 bases between them. CDR3 loop: CAWSVSLSGANVLTF. CDR3 bases: TGTGCCTGGAGCGTTTCACTGTCTGGGGCCAACGTCCTGACTTTC.

In its sample, this clone was seen a few times. V usage is TRBV30 and J usage is TRBJ1-1; D remains unclear. This CDR3 has 15 residues. CDR1 GTSNPN and CDR2 SVGIG come from the germline V gene (reference sequence). V shed 4 bases and J shed 2 bases, with 17 bases lying between them. The CDR3 loop is CAWNSRGLINTEAFF. The CDR3, as DNA: TGTGCCTGGAATTCTCGAGGGCTCATAAACACTGAAGCTTTCTTT. Drawing the rest from reference TRBV30 and TRBJ1-1, the complete variable domain is SQTIHQWPATLVQPVGSPLSLECTVEGTSNPNLYWYRQAAGRGLQLLFYSVGIGQISSEVPQNLSASRPQDRQFILSSKKLLLSDSGFYLCAWNSRGLINTEAFFGQGTRLTVV.

This chain uses TRBV7-3 with TRBJ2-1, with a possible D match to TRBD2 (6 bases). From germline, CDR1 is SGHTA and CDR2 FQGTGA. V was cut by 5 bases and J by 5 bases, with 10 bases left in between. The CDR3 runs to 13 residues. The CDR3 sequence: CASSISGDNEQFF. In DNA form, the CDR3 reads TGTGCCAGCAGCATTAGCGGAGACAATGAGCAGTTCTTC.

V is TRBV18 and J is TRBJ1-4; perhaps TRBD1 as D (6 bases). Trimming took 3 bases from V and 3 from J, leaving 11 bases between them. The length of the CDR3 is 15 residues. Looked up from germline, CDR1 is KGHSH and CDR2 is LQKENI. The CDR3 is CASSPIQGANEKLFF. Here the CDR3 DNA reads TGTGCCAGCTCACCTATACAGGGTGCTAATGAAAAACTGTTTTTT. The variable domain in full, with the rest retrieved from reference TRBV18 and TRBJ1-4, is NAGVMQNPRHLVRRRGQEARLRCSPMKGHSHVYWYRQLPEEGLKFMVYLQKENIIDESGMPKERFSAEFPKEGPSILRIQQVVRGDSAAYFCASSPIQGANEKLFFGSGTQLSVL.

The J gene is TRBJ2-1, the V gene TRBV5-4, with D possibly TRBD2 on 5 matching bases. Trimming cost V 3 bases and J 6 bases, with 16 bases left between them. The CDR3 extends over 15 amino acids. Germline V CDR1 and CDR2: SGHNT, YYREEE (reference sequence). The CDR3 here is CASSWPQPGSNEQFF. The CDR3 DNA follows: TGTGCCAGCAGCTGGCCGCAGCCGGGAAGCAATGAGCAGTTCTTC.

V gene TRBV30 combines with J gene TRBJ2-2; D may be TRBD2 (5 bases). The germline V and J ends were trimmed by 3 bases and 5 bases, with 7 bases remaining between them. Germline-derived CDR1 and CDR2 are GTSNPN and SVGIG (reference sequence). This CDR3 region has 12 residues. The CDR3 reads CAWRRETGELFF. Written as DNA, the CDR3 is TGTGCCTGGAGACGGGAAACCGGGGAGCTGTTTTTT.

The rearrangement joins TRBV13 to TRBJ2-1; 8 bases match TRBD2. V lost 3 bases to trimming and J lost 7 bases; unmatched junction nucleotides: 8. Per the germline V gene, CDR1 is PRHDT and CDR2 is FYEKMQ (reference sequence). The length of the CDR3 is 15 residues. In DNA, the CDR3 is TGTGCCAGCAGCTTCTCGGGACTAGAGGTGAATGAGCAGTTCTTC. Its protein is CASSFSGLEVNEQFF.

The rearrangement uses TRBV28 and TRBJ2-3, with 13 positions matching TRBD2. The CDR3 length is 15 residues. Per germline, CDR1 MDHEN and CDR2 SYDVKM. V gave up 10 bases and J gave up 3 bases; unmatched junction bases: 7. DNA of the CDR3: TGTGCCACCCGGACTAGCGGGGGCCCGACAGATACGCAGTATTTT. This encodes CATRTSGGPTDTQYF.

The chain carries TRBV28 and TRBJ1-1; 10 bases fit TRBD1. V lost 5 bases, J lost 4 bases, and 1 base stayed unmatched. The V gene's germline CDR1 is MDHEN and CDR2 SYDVKM. This CDR3 has 13 residues. CDR3 amino acids: CASSRTGGTEAFF. Written as DNA, the CDR3 is TGTGCCAGCAGTAGGACAGGGGGCACTGAAGCTTTCTTT.

The chain combines TRBV28 with TRBJ1-2; TRBD1 might be the D (6 bases). Germline V lookup: CDR1 MDHEN, CDR2 SYDVKM. The CDR3 extends over 13 amino acids. V was clipped by 4 bases and J by 5 bases, with 11 bases between them. CDR3 in DNA: TGTGCCAGCAGTTCAGGGGCCTATTATGGCTACACCTTC. Translated, it gives CASSSGAYYGYTF.

This chain joins TRBV19 and TRBJ1-1, with 7 nucleotides matching TRBD1. Per germline, CDR1 LNHDA and CDR2 SQIVND (reference sequence). Trimming cost V 9 bases and J 1 base; bases outside gene matches: 8. The CDR3 has 14 amino acids. The DNA for the CDR3 is TGTGCCAGCAGCAGGGGGTGGGAGAACACTGAAGCTTTCTTT. It is translated as CASSRGWENTEAFF.

This clone was seen once. The chain's CDR3 is CASKQGLNTEAFF. DNA of the CDR3: TGTGCCAGCAAACAGGGATTGAACACTGAAGCTTTCTTT. The chain uses TRBV6-4 and TRBJ1-1; TRBD1 might be the D (6 bases). V gave up 7 bases and J gave up 0 bases, with 9 bases separating them. The CDR3 is made up of 13 amino acids. Germline V gives CDR1 MRHNA, CDR2 SNTAGT.